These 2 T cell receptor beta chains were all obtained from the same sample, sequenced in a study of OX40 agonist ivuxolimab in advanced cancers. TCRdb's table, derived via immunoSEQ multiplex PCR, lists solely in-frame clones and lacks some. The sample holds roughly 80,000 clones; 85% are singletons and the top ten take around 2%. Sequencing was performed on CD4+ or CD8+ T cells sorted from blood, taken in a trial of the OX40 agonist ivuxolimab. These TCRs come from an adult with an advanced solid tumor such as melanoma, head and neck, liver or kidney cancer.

CDR3 coding DNA: TGTGCCAGCAGTGCCGACAGGGGGCGAGATACGCAGTATTTT. This codes for CASSADRGRDTQYF. The J gene is TRBJ2-3, the V gene TRBV6-1; 10 bases map to TRBD1. Germline V gives CDR1 MNHNS, CDR2 SASEGT. The trim removed 4 bases at V and 5 bases at J, leaving 3 bases unmatched. The CDR3 sequence is 14 residues long.

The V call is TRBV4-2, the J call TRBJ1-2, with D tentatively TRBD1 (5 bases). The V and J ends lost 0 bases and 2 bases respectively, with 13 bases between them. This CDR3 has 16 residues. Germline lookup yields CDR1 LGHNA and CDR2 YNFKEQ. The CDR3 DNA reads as TGTGCCAGCAGCCAAGAGGTGGCCGGGGGAAACTATGGCTACACCTTC. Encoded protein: CASSQEVAGGNYGYTF.